This T cell receptor (beta chain) was sequenced for a study of persistence of HIV-infected CD4 T cells. The libraries were made with immunoSEQ version 4 in survey mode. Produced via immunoSEQ multiplex PCR; TCRdb's table is partial and in-frame only. The sample holds about 50,000 clones, around 72% seen once. Regarding this clone: Its antigen is still unknown.

Lysates of CMV-infected fibroblasts at about 10 ug/mL stimulated these cells. Memory cells lacking CD40L and CD69 with high CD45RO were sorted. The CDR3 length is 14 residues. Trimming cost V 5 bases and J 4 bases, with 12 bases left between them. Germline-derived CDR1 and CDR2 are MDHEN and SYDVKM. The receptor was isolated from an adult man with HIV who was CMV-seropositive. The input for sequencing was CD4+ T cells sorted from PBMCs after approximately 18-hour stimulation, taken from a patient who received antiretroviral therapy. The chain uses TRBV28 and TRBJ1-5; D is ambiguous. Here the CDR3 reads CASSRAGFNQPQHF. CDR3 coding DNA: TGTGCCAGCAGTCGTGCGGGGTTTAATCAGCCCCAGCATTTT.